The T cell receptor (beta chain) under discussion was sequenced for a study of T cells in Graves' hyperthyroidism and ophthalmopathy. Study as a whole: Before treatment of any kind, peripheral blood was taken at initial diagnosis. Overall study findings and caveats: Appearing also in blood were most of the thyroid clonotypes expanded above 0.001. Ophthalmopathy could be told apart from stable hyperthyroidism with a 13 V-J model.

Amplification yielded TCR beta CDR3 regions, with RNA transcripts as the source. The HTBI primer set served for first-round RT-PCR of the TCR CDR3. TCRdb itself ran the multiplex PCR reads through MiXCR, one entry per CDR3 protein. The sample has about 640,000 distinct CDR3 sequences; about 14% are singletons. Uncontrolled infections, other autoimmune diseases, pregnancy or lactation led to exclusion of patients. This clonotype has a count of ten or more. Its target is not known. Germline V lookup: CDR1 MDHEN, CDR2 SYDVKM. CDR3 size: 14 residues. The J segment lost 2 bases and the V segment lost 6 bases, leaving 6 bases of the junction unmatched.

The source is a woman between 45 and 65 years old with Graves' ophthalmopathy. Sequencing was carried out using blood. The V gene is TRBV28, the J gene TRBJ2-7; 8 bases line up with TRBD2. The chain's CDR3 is CASRTGTSPYEQYF. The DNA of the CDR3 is TGTGCCAGCAGAACCGGGACTAGTCCCTACGAGCAGTACTTC.